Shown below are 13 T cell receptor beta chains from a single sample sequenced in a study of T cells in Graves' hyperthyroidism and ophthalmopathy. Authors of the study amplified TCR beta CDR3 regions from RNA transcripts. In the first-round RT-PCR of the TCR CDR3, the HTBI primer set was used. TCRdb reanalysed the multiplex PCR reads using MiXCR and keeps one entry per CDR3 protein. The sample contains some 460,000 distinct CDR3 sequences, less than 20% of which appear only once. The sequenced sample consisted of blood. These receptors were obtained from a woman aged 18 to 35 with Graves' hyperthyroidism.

The chain's CDR3 is CASSEPLSYEQYF. CDR3 bases: TGTGCCAGCAGTGAACCTCTCTCTTACGAGCAGTACTTC. The J gene is TRBJ2-7, the V gene TRBV2; D ambiguous. The CDR3 contains 13 residues. In germline, CDR1 is SNHLY, CDR2 FYNNEI. The V and J ends lost 2 bases and 4 bases respectively, with 9 bases between them.

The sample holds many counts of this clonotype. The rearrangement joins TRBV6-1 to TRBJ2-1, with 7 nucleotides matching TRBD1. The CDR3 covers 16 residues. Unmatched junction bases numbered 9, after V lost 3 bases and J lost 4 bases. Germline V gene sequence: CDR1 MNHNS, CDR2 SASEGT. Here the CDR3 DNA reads TGTGCCAGCAGTGACTTGCCGGGACAGTTATACAATGAGCAGTTCTTC. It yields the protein CASSDLPGQLYNEQFF.

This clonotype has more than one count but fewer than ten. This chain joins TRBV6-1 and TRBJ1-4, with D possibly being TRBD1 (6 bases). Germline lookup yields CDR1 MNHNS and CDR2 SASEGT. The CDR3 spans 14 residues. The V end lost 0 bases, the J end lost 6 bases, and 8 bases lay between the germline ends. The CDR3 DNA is TGTGCCAGCAGTGAAGCGGGGGGCGATGAAAAACTGTTTTTT. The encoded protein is CASSEAGGDEKLFF.

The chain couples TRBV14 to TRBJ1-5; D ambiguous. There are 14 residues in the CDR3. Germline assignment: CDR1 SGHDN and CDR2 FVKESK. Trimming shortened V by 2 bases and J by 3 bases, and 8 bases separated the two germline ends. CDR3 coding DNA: TGTGCCAGCAGCCAATCCGGGCTCAATCAGCCCCAGCATTTT. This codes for CASSQSGLNQPQHF.

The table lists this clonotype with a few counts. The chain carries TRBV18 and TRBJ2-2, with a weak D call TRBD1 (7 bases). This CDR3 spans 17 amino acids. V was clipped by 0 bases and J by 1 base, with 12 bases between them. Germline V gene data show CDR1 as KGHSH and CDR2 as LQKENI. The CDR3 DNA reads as TGTGCCAGCTCACCACCAGGAGGGGGCTGGAACACCGGGGAGCTGTTTTTT. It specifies CASSPPGGGWNTGELFF.

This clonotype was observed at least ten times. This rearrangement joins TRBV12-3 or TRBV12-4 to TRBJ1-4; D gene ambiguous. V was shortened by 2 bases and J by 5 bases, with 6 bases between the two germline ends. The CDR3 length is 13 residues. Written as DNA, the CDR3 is TGTGCCAGCAGTTTACAGCAAAATGAAAAACTGTTTTTT. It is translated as CASSLQQNEKLFF.

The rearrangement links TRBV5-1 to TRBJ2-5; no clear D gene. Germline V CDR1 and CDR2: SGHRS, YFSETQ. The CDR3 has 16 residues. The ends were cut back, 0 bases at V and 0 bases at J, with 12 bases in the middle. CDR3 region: CASSLESNDYQETQYF. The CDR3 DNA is TGCGCCAGCAGCTTGGAGTCCAACGACTACCAAGAGACCCAGTACTTC.

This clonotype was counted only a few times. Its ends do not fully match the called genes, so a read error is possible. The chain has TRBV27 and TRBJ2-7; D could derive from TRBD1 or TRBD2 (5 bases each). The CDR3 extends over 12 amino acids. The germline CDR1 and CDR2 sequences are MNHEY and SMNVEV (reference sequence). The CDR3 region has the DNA TGTGCCAGCAGCCACCTTGGGGGAGAGCGGTACTTC. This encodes CASSHLGGERYF.

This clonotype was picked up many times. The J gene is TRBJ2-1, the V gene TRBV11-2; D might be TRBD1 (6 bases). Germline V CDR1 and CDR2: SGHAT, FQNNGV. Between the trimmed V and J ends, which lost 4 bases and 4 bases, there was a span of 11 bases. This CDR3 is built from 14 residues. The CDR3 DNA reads TGTGCCAGCAGCTACGAGGGACAATACAATGAGCAGTTCTTC. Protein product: CASSYEGQYNEQFF.

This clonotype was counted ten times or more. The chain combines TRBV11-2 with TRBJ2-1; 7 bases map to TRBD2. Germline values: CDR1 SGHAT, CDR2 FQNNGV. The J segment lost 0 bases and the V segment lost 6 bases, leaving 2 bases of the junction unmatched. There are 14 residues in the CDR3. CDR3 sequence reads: CASRSSGSYNEQFF. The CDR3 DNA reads TGTGCCAGCAGGTCTAGCGGCTCCTACAATGAGCAGTTCTTC.

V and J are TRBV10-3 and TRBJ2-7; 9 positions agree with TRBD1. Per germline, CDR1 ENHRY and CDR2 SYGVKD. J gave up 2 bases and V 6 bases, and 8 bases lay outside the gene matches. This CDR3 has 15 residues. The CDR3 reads CAISHGGQGAYEQYF. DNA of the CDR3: TGTGCCATCAGCCATGGGGGACAGGGAGCCTACGAGCAGTACTTC.

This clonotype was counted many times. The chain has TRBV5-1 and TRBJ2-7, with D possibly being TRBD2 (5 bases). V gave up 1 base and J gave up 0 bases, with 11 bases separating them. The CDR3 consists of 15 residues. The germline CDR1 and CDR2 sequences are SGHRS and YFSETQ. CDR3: CASSLRGWSSYEQYF. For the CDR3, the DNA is TGCGCCAGCAGCTTGCGGGGTTGGAGCTCCTACGAGCAGTACTTC.

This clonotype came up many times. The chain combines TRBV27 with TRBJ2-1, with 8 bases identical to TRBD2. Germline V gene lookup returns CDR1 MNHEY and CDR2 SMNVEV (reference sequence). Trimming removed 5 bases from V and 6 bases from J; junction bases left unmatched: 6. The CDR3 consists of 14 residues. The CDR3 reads CASSPGLGGNEQFF. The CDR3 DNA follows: TGTGCCAGCAGTCCGGGACTAGGGGGCAATGAGCAGTTCTTC.